This T cell receptor beta chain emerged from a study of cytomegalovirus exposure and HLA in healthy donors. General observations from the study: Associated with HLA alleles at 0.05 false discovery rate in a later analysis were around 15,000 TCR beta sequences.

This CDR3 contains 15 residues. Per germline, CDR1 SGHRS and CDR2 YFSETQ. J gave up 8 bases and V 4 bases, and 8 bases lay outside the gene matches. The primer mix had 60 Vbeta and 13 Jbeta primers. Sequenced by immunoSEQ multiplex PCR; TCRdb stores in-frame clones only, minus some. The sample holds 180,000 or so clones; 82% are singletons and the top ten take 1.5% to 1.7%. Worth noting for this clone: No antigen is known for it.

J is TRBJ1-6 and V is TRBV5-1, with 8 bases fitting TRBD1. The sample consisted of PBMCs. The sequence derives from a man aged 35-49 years in good health and CMV-seronegative. The CDR3, as DNA: TGCGCCAGCAGCCCAGGGACAGGTGTCGATTCACCCCTCCACTTT. It yields the protein CASSPGTGVDSPLHF. Variable domain in full (rest from reference TRBV5-1 and TRBJ1-6): KAGVTQTPRYLIKTRGQQVTLSCSPISGHRSVSWYQQTPGQGLQFLFEYFSETQRNKGNFPGRFSGRQFSNSRSEMNVSTLELGDSALYLCASSPGTGVDSPLHFGNGTRLTVT.